This T cell receptor beta chain was documented in a study of cytomegalovirus exposure and HLA in healthy donors. Study overall: Roughly 180 million T cells yielded 90 million to 130 million unique TCR beta sequences, as an earlier analysis found.

The study ran its PCR with 60 Vbeta and 13 Jbeta primers. Produced via immunoSEQ multiplex PCR; TCRdb's table is partial and in-frame only. The data show approximately 220,000 clones, 76% seen once. Healthy donors of bone marrow made up the group. V dropped 5 bases and J dropped 4; count of bases not matched to a gene: 16. The CDR3 runs to 20 residues. Germline V gives CDR1 ENHRY, CDR2 SYGVKD. Sequencing was carried out using PBMCs. The clonotype was recovered from a young man in good health and CMV-seronegative. The chain links TRBV10-3 to TRBJ2-1, with TRBD2 matching over 14 bases. In DNA form, the CDR3 reads TGTGCCATCAGTAAGGGACTAGCGGGAGAACTATTAGGGGGGTACAATGAGCAGTTCTTC. Protein: CAISKGLAGELLGGYNEQFF.